The clone carrying this T cell receptor (beta chain) was seen more than once but under ten times. This sample was included in a study of blood T cell repertoires in COVID-19. Trimming took 6 bases from V and 5 from J; bases not matched to a gene: 10. This CDR3 contains 15 residues. Per germline, CDR1 SEHNR and CDR2 FQNEAQ (reference sequence). Methods used by the authors: Estimates of nucleated cell counts were drawn from the amplification of reference gene primers. The method was immunoSEQ multiplex PCR; TCRdb's version includes in-frame clones alone and lacks a portion of them. Clone size and V and J calls were adopted from that table, with D and trimming inferred from the DNA. The sample lists approximately 150,000 clones; around 89% were seen once.

V is TRBV7-9 and J is TRBJ2-7; TRBD2 agrees at 10 bases. Input material: peripheral blood. The clonotype originates from a man aged 45-65 years with active or convalescent COVID-19. This chain's CDR3 is CASSWPGLAEDEQYF. CDR3 nucleotides: TGTGCCAGCAGTTGGCCTGGACTAGCGGAGGACGAGCAGTACTTC.